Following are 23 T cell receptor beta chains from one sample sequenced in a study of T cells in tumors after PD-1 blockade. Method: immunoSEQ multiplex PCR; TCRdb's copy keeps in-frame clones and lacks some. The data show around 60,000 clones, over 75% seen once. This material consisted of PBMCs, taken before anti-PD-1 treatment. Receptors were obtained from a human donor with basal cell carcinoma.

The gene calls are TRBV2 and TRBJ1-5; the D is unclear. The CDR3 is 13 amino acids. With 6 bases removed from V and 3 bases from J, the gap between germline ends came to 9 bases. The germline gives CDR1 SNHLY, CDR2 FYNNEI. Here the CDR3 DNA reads TGTGCCAGCAGCCAGAACCCCAATCAGCCCCAGCATTTT. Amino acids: CASSQNPNQPQHF.

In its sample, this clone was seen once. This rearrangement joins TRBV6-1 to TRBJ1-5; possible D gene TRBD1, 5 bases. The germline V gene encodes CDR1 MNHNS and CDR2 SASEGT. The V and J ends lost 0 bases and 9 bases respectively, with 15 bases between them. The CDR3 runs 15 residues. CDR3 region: CASSEAWTGQGPQHF. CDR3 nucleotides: TGTGCCAGCAGTGAAGCTTGGACCGGCCAGGGGCCCCAGCATTTT.

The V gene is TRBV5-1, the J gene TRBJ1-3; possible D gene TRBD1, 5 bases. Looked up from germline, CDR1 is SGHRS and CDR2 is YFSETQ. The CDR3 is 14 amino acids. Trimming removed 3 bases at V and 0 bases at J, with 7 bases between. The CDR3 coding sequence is TGCGCCAGCAGCTCGGGGGGCTCTGGAAACACCATATATTTT. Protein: CASSSGGSGNTIYF.

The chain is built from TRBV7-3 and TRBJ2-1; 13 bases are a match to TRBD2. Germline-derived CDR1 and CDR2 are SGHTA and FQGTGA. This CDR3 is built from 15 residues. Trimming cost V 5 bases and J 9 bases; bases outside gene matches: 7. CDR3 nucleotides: TGTGCCAGCAGCCCGGGACTAGCGGGGAGTCCTGAGCAGTTCTTC. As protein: CASSPGLAGSPEQFF.

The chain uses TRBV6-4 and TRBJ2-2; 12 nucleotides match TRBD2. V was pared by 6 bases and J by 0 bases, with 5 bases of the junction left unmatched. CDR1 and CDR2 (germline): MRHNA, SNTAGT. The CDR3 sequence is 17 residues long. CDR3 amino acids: CASSELAGGANTGELFF. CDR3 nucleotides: TGTGCCAGCAGCGAACTAGCGGGGGGCGCGAACACCGGGGAGCTGTTTTTT.

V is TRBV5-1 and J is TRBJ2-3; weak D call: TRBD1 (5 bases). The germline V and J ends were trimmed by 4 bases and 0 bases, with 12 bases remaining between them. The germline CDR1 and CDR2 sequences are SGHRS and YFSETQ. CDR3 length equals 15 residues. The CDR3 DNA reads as TGCGCCAGCAGCCTGCCAGGGTCTAGCACAGATACGCAGTATTTT. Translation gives CASSLPGSSTDTQYF.

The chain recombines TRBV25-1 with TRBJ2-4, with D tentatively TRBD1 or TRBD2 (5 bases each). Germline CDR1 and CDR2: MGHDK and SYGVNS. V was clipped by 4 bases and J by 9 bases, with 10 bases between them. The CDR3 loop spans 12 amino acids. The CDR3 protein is CASSGDVGIQYF. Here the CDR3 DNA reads TGTGCCAGCAGTGGGGACGTCGGCATTCAGTACTTC.

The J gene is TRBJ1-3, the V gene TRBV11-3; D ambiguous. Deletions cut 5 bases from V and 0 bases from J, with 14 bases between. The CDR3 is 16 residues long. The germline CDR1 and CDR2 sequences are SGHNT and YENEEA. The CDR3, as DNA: TGTGCCAGCAGCCCTAGCCATGGTAGCTCTGGAAACACCATATATTTT. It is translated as CASSPSHGSSGNTIYF.

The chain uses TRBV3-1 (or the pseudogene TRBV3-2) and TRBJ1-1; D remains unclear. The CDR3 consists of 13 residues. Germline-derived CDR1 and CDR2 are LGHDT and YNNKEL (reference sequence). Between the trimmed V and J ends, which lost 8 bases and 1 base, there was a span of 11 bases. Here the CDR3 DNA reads TGTGCCAGCCGAAGGAGATCGAACACTGAAGCTTTCTTT. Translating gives CASRRRSNTEAFF.

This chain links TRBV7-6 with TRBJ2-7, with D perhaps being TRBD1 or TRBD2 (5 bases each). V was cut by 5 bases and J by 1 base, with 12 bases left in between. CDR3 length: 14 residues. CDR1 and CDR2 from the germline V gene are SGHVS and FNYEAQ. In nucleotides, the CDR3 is TGTGCCAGCAGCCCCCCGGGACCTTCCTACGAGCAGTACTTC. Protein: CASSPPGPSYEQYF.

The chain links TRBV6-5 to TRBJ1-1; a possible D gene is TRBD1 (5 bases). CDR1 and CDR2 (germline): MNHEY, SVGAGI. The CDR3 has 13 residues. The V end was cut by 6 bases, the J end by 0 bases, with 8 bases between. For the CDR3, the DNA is TGTGCCAGCAGGACGACAGTGAACACTGAAGCTTTCTTT. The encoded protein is CASRTTVNTEAFF.

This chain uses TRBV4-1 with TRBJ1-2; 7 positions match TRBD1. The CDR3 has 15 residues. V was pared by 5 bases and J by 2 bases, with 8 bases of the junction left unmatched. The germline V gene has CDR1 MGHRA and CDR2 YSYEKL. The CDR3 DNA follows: TGCGCCAGCAGCAGTTTTAGGGACAGCAACTATGGCTACACCTTC. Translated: CASSSFRDSNYGYTF.

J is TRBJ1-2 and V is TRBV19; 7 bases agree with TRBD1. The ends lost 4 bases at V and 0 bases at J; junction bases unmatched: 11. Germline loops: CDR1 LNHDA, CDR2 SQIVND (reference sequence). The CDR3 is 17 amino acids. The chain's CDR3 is CASSTGDSPFANYGYTF. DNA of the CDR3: TGTGCCAGTAGTACAGGGGACAGCCCCTTCGCTAACTATGGCTACACCTTC.

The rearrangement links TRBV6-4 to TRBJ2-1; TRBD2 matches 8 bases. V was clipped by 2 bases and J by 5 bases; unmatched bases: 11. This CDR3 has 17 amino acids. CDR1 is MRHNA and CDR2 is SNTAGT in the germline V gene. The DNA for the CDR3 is TGTGCCAGCAGTGACGCGGCGGGGCGGGGGGCAAACAATGAGCAGTTCTTC. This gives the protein CASSDAAGRGANNEQFF.

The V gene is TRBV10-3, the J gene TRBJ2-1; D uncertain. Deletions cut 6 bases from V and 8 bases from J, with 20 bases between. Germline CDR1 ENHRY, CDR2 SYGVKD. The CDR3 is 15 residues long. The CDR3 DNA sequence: TGTGCCATCAGACCGCCCGGGCCGGACCGCGATGAGCAGTTCTTC. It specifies CAIRPPGPDRDEQFF.

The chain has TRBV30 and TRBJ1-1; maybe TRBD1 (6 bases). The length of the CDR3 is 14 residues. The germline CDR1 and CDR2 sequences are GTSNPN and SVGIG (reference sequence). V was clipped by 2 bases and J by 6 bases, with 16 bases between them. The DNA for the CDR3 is TGTGCCTGGAGTCCCGGGACACCCGGTTCTGAAGCTTTCTTT. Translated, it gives CAWSPGTPGSEAFF.

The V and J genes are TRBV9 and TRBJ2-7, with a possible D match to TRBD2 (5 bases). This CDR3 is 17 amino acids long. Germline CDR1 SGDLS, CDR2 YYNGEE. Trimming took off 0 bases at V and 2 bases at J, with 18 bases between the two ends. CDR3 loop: CASSVGVSSGITYEQYF. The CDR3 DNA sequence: TGTGCCAGCAGCGTAGGGGTATCCAGCGGAATAACCTACGAGCAGTACTTC.

For the CDR3, the DNA is TGCGCCAGCAGCCAAGTGACGGGGGGGCCTTCAGATACGCAGTATTTT. Amino acids: CASSQVTGGPSDTQYF. The chain uses TRBV4-1 and TRBJ2-3, with 8 bases lining up with TRBD2. V gave up 1 base and J gave up 4 bases; unmatched junction bases: 7. The germline V gene encodes CDR1 MGHRA and CDR2 YSYEKL. The CDR3 covers 16 residues.

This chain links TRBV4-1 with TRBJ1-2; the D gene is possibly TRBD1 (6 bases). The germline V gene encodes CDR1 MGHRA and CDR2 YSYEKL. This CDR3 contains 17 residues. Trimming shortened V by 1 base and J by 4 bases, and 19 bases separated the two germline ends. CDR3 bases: TGCGCCAGCAGCCAAGGTCGGGGGGGGCCAGTAGGCTATGGCTACACCTTC. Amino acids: CASSQGRGGPVGYGYTF.

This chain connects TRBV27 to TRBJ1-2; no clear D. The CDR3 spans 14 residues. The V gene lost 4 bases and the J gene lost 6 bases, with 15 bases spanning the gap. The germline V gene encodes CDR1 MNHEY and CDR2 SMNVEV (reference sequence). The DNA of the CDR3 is TGTGCCAGCAGTTCGGTGGGCCCGACTAATGGCTACACCTTC. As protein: CASSSVGPTNGYTF.

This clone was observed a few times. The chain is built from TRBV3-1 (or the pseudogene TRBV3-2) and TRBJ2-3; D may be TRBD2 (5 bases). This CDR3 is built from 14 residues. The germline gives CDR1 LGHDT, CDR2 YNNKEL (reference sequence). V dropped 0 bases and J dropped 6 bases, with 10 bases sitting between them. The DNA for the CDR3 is TGTGCCAGCAGCCAAGACGGGAATCGCGATACGCAGTATTTT. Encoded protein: CASSQDGNRDTQYF.

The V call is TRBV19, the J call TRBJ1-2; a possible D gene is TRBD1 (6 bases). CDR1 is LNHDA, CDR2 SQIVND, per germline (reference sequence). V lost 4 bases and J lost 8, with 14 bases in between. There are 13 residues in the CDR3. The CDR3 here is CASSRGARLGYTF. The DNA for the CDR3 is TGTGCCAGTAGTAGGGGGGCGCGACTAGGCTACACCTTC.

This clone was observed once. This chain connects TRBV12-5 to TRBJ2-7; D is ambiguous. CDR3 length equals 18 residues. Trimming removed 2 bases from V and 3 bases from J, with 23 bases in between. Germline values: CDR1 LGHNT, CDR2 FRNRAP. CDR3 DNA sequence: TGTGCTAGTGGTTTGCCGACAATAGGGCTCGTCTCCCGCTACGAGCAGTACTTC. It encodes CASGLPTIGLVSRYEQYF.